The T cell receptor (beta chain) described here comes from a study of T cell changes during pregnancy in multiple sclerosis. J was trimmed by 8 bases and V by 5 bases; bases with no gene match: 13. The CDR3 is 15 amino acids. Germline V CDR1 and CDR2: LNHDA, SQIVND (reference sequence). Produced via immunoSEQ multiplex PCR; TCRdb's table is partial and in-frame only. The sample carries approximately 80,000 clones, about 94% recorded once. This chain links TRBV19 with TRBJ1-2; 8 positions match TRBD1. Sequencing was performed on peripheral blood, taken in the second trimester of pregnancy. The receptor was isolated from a female donor in good health, enrolled as a control in a pregnancy study. CDR3: CASSRGQAPEEGYTF. CDR3 in DNA: TGTGCCAGTAGTCGGGGACAGGCCCCTGAGGAAGGCTACACCTTC.